This TCR beta chain was identified during a study of blood T cells in healthy people across ages. The V end was cut by 0 bases, the J end by 0 bases, with 13 bases between. The CDR3 runs to 16 residues. Germline V gene sequence: CDR1 SGHRS, CDR2 YFSETQ. Aged about 6 to 100, donors were systemically healthy Caucasians from Russia. This clonotype has a handful of counts. The second PCR ran about 6 to 11 cycles with a sample-barcoded 5' primer and J-beta primers. TCRdb independently ran MiXCR on the 5' RACE reads; one entry per CDR3 protein. The sample holds hundreds of thousands of distinct CDR3 sequences, 35% to 60% seen once.

The chain uses TRBV5-1 and TRBJ2-7; D is perhaps TRBD2 (6 bases). This clonotype was sampled from an elderly man in good health. Material for sequencing was blood. The CDR3 is CASSLEGGARSYEQYF. The CDR3 DNA sequence: TGCGCCAGCAGCTTGGAAGGAGGGGCCCGCTCCTACGAGCAGTACTTC.